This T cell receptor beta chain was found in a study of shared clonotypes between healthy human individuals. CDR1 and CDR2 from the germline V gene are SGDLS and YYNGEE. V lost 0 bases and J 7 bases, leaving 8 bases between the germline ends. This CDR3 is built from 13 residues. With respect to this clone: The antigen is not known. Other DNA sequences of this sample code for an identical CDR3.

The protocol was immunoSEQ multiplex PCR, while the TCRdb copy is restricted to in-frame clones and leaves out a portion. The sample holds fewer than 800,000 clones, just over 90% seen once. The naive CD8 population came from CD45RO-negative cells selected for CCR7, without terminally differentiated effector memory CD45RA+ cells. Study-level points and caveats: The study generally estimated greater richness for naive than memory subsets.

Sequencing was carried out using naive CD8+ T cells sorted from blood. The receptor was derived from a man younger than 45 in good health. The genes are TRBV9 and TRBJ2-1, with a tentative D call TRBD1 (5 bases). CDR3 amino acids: CASSVGSGNEQFF. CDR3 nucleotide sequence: TGTGCCAGCAGCGTAGGGTCAGGGAATGAGCAGTTCTTC.